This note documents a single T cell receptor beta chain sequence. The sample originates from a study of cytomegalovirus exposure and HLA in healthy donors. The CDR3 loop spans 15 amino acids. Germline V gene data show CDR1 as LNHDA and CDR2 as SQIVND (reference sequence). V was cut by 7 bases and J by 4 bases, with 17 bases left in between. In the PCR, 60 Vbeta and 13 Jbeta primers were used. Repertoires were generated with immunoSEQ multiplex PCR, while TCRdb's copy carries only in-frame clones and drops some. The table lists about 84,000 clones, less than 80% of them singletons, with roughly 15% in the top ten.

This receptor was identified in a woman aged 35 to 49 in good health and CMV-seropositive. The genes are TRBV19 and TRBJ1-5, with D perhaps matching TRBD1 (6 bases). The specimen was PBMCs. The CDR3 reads CASTDPGQGNQPQHF. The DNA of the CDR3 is TGTGCCAGTACCGACCCCGGGCAGGGGAATCAGCCCCAGCATTTT.